The rows below give T cell receptor beta chains drawn from one sample of a study of cytomegalovirus exposure and HLA in healthy donors. Sequenced by immunoSEQ multiplex PCR; TCRdb stores in-frame clones only, minus some. The repertoire holds about 150,000 clones, with approximately 80% as singletons. The sequencing sample was made of PBMCs. These receptors all come from a woman in her 40s in good health and CMV-seronegative. Each CDR3 is given with its conserved first and last residue. Each record gives: J gene, V gene, D gene, clone size, CDR3 protein, CDR3 DNA. The D gene is left open where the match is weak. Clone size, where shown, is once, few, many, or a class for clones that have expanded.

J gene: TRBJ2-2
V gene: TRBV2
D gene: TRBD1
clone size: .
CDR3 protein: CASSEERTGGRELFF
CDR3 DNA: TGTGCCAGCAGTGAAGAACGGACAGGGGGCCGGGAGCTGTTTTTT

J gene: TRBJ2-2
V gene: TRBV28
D gene: .
clone size: .
CDR3 protein: CASSFVGGPGELFF
CDR3 DNA: TGTGCCAGCAGTTTCGTTGGAGGGCCCGGGGAGCTGTTTTTT

J gene: TRBJ2-5
V gene: TRBV5-3
D gene: .
clone size: .
CDR3 protein: CARRNRIVKTQYF
CDR3 DNA: TGTGCCAGAAGGAACAGGATAGTGAAGACCCAGTACTTC

J gene: TRBJ1-5
V gene: TRBV25-1
D gene: .
clone size: .
CDR3 protein: CASSDGFNQPQHF
CDR3 DNA: TGTGCCAGCAGTGACGGGTTCAATCAGCCCCAGCATTTT

J gene: TRBJ2-1
V gene: TRBV4-2
D gene: TRBD2
clone size: .
CDR3 protein: CASSQSRGGLYNEQFF
CDR3 DNA: TGTGCCAGCAGCCAATCCCGGGGGGGCCTATACAATGAGCAGTTCTTC

J gene: TRBJ2-6
V gene: TRBV28
D gene: .
clone size: .
CDR3 protein: CASSLQGWANGLTF
CDR3 DNA: TGTGCCAGCAGTTTACAGGGGTGGGCCAACGGCCTGACTTTC

J gene: TRBJ2-7
V gene: TRBV7-9
D gene: TRBD2
clone size: once
CDR3 protein: CASGGGMLAGILYEQYF
CDR3 DNA: TGTGCCAGCGGGGGGGGGATGTTAGCGGGAATTCTCTACGAGCAGTACTTC

J gene: TRBJ2-3
V gene: TRBV5-1
D gene: .
clone size: .
CDR3 protein: CASSREIGTDTQYF
CDR3 DNA: TGCGCCAGCTCTCGGGAGATTGGCACAGATACGCAGTATTTT

J gene: TRBJ2-7
V gene: TRBV13
D gene: .
clone size: few
CDR3 protein: CASSSRVGGAYEQYF
CDR3 DNA: TGTGCCAGCAGCTCCCGGGTAGGGGGAGCCTACGAGCAGTACTTC

J gene: TRBJ2-6
V gene: TRBV6-6
D gene: .
clone size: .
CDR3 protein: CASSWANGLTF
CDR3 DNA: TGTGCCAGCAGCTGGGCCAACGGCCTGACTTTC

J gene: TRBJ2-1
V gene: TRBV10-1
D gene: TRBD2
clone size: once
CDR3 protein: CASSQGVAGGDEQFF
CDR3 DNA: TGCGCCAGCAGCCAGGGCGTGGCGGGGGGGGATGAGCAGTTCTTC

J gene: TRBJ2-7
V gene: TRBV4-2
D gene: TRBD2
clone size: .
CDR3 protein: CASSQAGLAASYEQYF
CDR3 DNA: TGTGCCAGCAGCCAGGCGGGGCTAGCGGCCTCCTACGAGCAGTACTTC

J gene: TRBJ2-7
V gene: TRBV7-2
D gene: TRBD2
clone size: .
CDR3 protein: CASSLGASGGEQYF
CDR3 DNA: TGTGCCAGCAGCTTAGGTGCTAGCGGGGGCGAGCAGTACTTC

J gene: TRBJ2-3
V gene: TRBV6-7
D gene: TRBD1
clone size: .
CDR3 protein: CASSHPGQGFDTQYF
CDR3 DNA: TGTGCCAGCAGTCATCCGGGACAGGGATTCGATACGCAGTATTTT

J gene: TRBJ2-7
V gene: TRBV7-3
D gene: .
clone size: .
CDR3 protein: CASSLSGRSSGEQYF
CDR3 DNA: TGTGCCAGCAGCTTAAGTGGGCGCAGTTCCGGCGAGCAGTACTTC

J gene: TRBJ2-3
V gene: TRBV6-5
D gene: TRBD1
clone size: .
CDR3 protein: CASNRGLTDTQYF
CDR3 DNA: TGTGCCAGTAACAGGGGGCTCACAGATACGCAGTATTTT

J gene: TRBJ2-3
V gene: TRBV7-8
D gene: .
clone size: .
CDR3 protein: CASSPRRGRPDTQYF
CDR3 DNA: TGTGCCAGCAGCCCCCGGCGGGGTCGGCCAGATACGCAGTATTTT

J gene: TRBJ2-3
V gene: TRBV5-1
D gene: TRBD1
clone size: .
CDR3 protein: CASSSDRGSGTQYF
CDR3 DNA: TGCGCCAGCAGCTCGGACAGGGGGTCGGGTACGCAGTATTTT

J gene: TRBJ1-3
V gene: TRBV6-6
D gene: .
clone size: .
CDR3 protein: CASRPTGNSGNTIYF
CDR3 DNA: TGTGCCAGCAGACCCACAGGGAACTCTGGAAACACCATATATTTT

J gene: TRBJ1-2
V gene: TRBV28
D gene: .
clone size: .
CDR3 protein: CASSPQLRADFNYGYTF
CDR3 DNA: TGTGCCAGCAGTCCTCAGCTCAGGGCAGATTTTAACTATGGCTACACCTTC

J gene: TRBJ2-5
V gene: TRBV7-3
D gene: .
clone size: .
CDR3 protein: CASSFNSQETQYF
CDR3 DNA: TGTGCCAGCAGCTTCAACTCGCAAGAGACCCAGTACTTC

J gene: TRBJ2-5
V gene: TRBV7-2
D gene: TRBD1
clone size: few
CDR3 protein: CASSSPDRVEETQYF
CDR3 DNA: TGTGCCAGCAGCTCCCCGGACAGGGTTGAAGAGACCCAGTACTTC

J gene: TRBJ2-5
V gene: TRBV7-2
D gene: TRBD1
clone size: .
CDR3 protein: CASSLGIGTGGETQYF
CDR3 DNA: TGTGCCAGCAGCTTAGGAATCGGGACAGGAGGAGAGACCCAGTACTTC

J gene: TRBJ2-2
V gene: TRBV11-2
D gene: TRBD1
clone size: .
CDR3 protein: CASSQTGAGELFF
CDR3 DNA: TGTGCCAGCAGTCAAACAGGGGCCGGGGAGCTGTTTTTT

J gene: TRBJ1-1
V gene: TRBV11-3
D gene: TRBD1
clone size: .
CDR3 protein: CAGRQGPNTEAFF
CDR3 DNA: TGTGCCGGAAGACAGGGGCCGAACACTGAAGCTTTCTTT

J gene: TRBJ1-1
V gene: TRBV9
D gene: .
clone size: .
CDR3 protein: CVSSVGQMNTEAFF
CDR3 DNA: TGTGTCAGCAGCGTAGGACAGATGAACACTGAAGCTTTCTTT

J gene: TRBJ2-7
V gene: TRBV28
D gene: .
clone size: .
CDR3 protein: CASSAGVLTYEQYF
CDR3 DNA: TGTGCCAGCAGTGCCGGGGTGTTAACCTACGAGCAGTACTTC

J gene: TRBJ1-1
V gene: TRBV7-3
D gene: .
clone size: .
CDR3 protein: CASSLSGRGTEAFF
CDR3 DNA: TGTGCCAGCAGCTTAAGTGGACGGGGCACTGAAGCTTTCTTT

J gene: TRBJ2-3
V gene: TRBV5-4
D gene: .
clone size: few
CDR3 protein: CASSLALGTGDTQYF
CDR3 DNA: TGTGCCAGCAGCTTGGCTCTGGGTACAGGAGATACGCAGTATTTT

J gene: TRBJ1-2
V gene: TRBV5-4
D gene: .
clone size: .
CDR3 protein: CASSLGGLHSNYGYTF
CDR3 DNA: TGTGCCAGCAGCTTGGGAGGATTACATTCTAACTATGGCTACACCTTC

J gene: TRBJ1-2
V gene: TRBV7-9
D gene: .
clone size: .
CDR3 protein: CSTPGLRNGYTF
CDR3 DNA: TGTTCCACCCCGGGACTCCGAAATGGCTACACCTTC

J gene: TRBJ2-7
V gene: TRBV4-3
D gene: TRBD1
clone size: .
CDR3 protein: CASSRFTRTGIGNEQYF
CDR3 DNA: TGCGCCAGCAGTCGATTCACAAGGACAGGGATCGGAAACGAGCAGTACTTC

J gene: TRBJ2-2
V gene: TRBV27
D gene: TRBD2
clone size: few
CDR3 protein: CASSLGLAGVGELFF
CDR3 DNA: TGTGCCAGCAGCCTCGGACTAGCGGGAGTGGGGGAGCTGTTTTTT

J gene: TRBJ1-1
V gene: TRBV7-9
D gene: .
clone size: .
CDR3 protein: CSSSQTGTEAFF
CDR3 DNA: TGTTCCAGCAGCCAAACAGGGACTGAAGCTTTCTTT

J gene: TRBJ1-5
V gene: TRBV10-1
D gene: .
clone size: .
CDR3 protein: CASSVPTVPEDQPQHF
CDR3 DNA: TGCGCCAGCAGTGTTCCGACAGTGCCAGAAGATCAGCCCCAGCATTTT

J gene: TRBJ2-5
V gene: TRBV10-3
D gene: TRBD1
clone size: .
CDR3 protein: CAISDRRGQGQETQYF
CDR3 DNA: TGTGCCATCAGTGACCGTCGGGGACAGGGCCAAGAGACCCAGTACTTC

J gene: TRBJ1-2
V gene: TRBV2
D gene: TRBD1
clone size: .
CDR3 protein: CASSLGTGGGYTF
CDR3 DNA: TGTGCCAGCAGCTTGGGGACAGGGGGAGGCTACACCTTC

J gene: TRBJ1-5
V gene: TRBV4-1
D gene: TRBD1
clone size: .
CDR3 protein: CASSHGTGVTQPQHF
CDR3 DNA: TGCGCCAGCAGCCACGGGACAGGGGTTACTCAGCCCCAGCATTTT

J gene: TRBJ2-7
V gene: TRBV6-6
D gene: TRBD1
clone size: few
CDR3 protein: CASSVRDRGREQYF
CDR3 DNA: TGTGCCAGCAGTGTCCGGGACAGGGGTAGGGAGCAGTACTTC

J gene: TRBJ1-1
V gene: TRBV11-3
D gene: .
clone size: .
CDR3 protein: CASSLGAGYEAFF
CDR3 DNA: TGTGCCAGCAGCTTAGGGGCGGGATACGAAGCTTTCTTT

J gene: TRBJ2-7
V gene: TRBV6-5
D gene: .
clone size: few
CDR3 protein: CASSRQGIYEQYF
CDR3 DNA: TGTGCCAGCAGCCGGCAGGGGATCTACGAGCAGTACTTC

J gene: TRBJ2-7
V gene: TRBV10-3
D gene: .
clone size: .
CDR3 protein: CAISESALGDTNYEQYF
CDR3 DNA: TGTGCCATCAGTGAGTCAGCATTAGGGGACACCAACTACGAGCAGTACTTC

J gene: TRBJ1-4
V gene: TRBV6-6
D gene: TRBD1
clone size: .
CDR3 protein: CASRRDRGAEKLLF
CDR3 DNA: TGTGCCAGCAGACGGGACAGGGGAGCTGAAAAACTGCTTTTT

J gene: TRBJ2-1
V gene: TRBV9
D gene: .
clone size: .
CDR3 protein: CASSVRASEDNEQFF
CDR3 DNA: TGTGCCAGCAGCGTACGGGCTAGCGAGGACAATGAGCAGTTCTTC

J gene: TRBJ2-3
V gene: TRBV9
D gene: .
clone size: .
CDR3 protein: CASSVVADSPGLYTQYF
CDR3 DNA: TGTGCCAGCAGCGTAGTAGCGGACTCCCCTGGGTTATATACGCAGTATTTT